Listed here is a single T cell receptor (beta chain). Using genomic DNA as the template, TCR beta VDJ and CDR3 profiling was carried out. Each CDR3 protein is one row after TCRdb ran MiXCR on the reads. Seen here are 200,000 to 250,000 distinct CDR3 sequences, less than 60% observed once, and the top ten hold about 20%. Patients sequenced had flow cytometry evidence of CD8+CD57+ cell expansion. Therapy had not been given to patients before blood sampling. The CDR3 has 14 amino acids. The germline CDR1 and CDR2 sequences are LNHDA and SQIVND (reference sequence). The V end lost 5 bases, the J end lost 2 bases, and 11 bases lay between the germline ends. These data come from a study of CD8+CD57+ T cells in acquired aplastic anemia.

The chain recombines TRBV19 with TRBJ2-3, with D hard to call. This TCR was sampled from a human donor with aplastic anemia. The specimen sequenced was sorted CD4+, CD8+, or CD8+CD57+ T cells (not recorded which) from PBMCs. The CDR3 sequence: CASSPLRATDTQYF. The CDR3 bases are TGTGCCAGTAGTCCCCTTCGGGCCACAGATACGCAGTATTTT.